Below, 32 T cell receptor beta chains from the same sample are listed, as sequenced in a study of beta chain features in type 1 diabetes. The isolated RNA, all of it, was reverse transcribed, so expressed TCRB transcripts were what got sequenced. Using immunoSEQ multiplex PCR, the repertoire was profiled, and TCRdb retains in-frame clones only, with some absent. The sample lists 970,000 or so clones, roughly a sixth seen once, with around 0.02% in the top ten. The sample was naive CD4+ T cells from blood. These receptors were obtained from a woman aged 18 to 35 in good health.

In its sample, this clone was seen a few times. The gene calls are TRBV7-9 and TRBJ2-1; D remains ambiguous. CDR1 is SEHNR, CDR2 FQNEAQ, per germline (reference sequence). The V end lost 5 bases, the J end lost 6 bases, and 8 bases lay between the germline ends. The length of the CDR3 is 12 residues. CDR3 in amino acids: CASSPEFNEQFF. CDR3 sequence (DNA): TGTGCCAGCAGCCCCGAGTTCAATGAGCAGTTCTTC. Based on the CDR3 plus reference TRBV7-9 and TRBJ2-1, the full variable domain is DTGVSQNPRHKITKRGQNVTFRCDPISEHNRLYWYRQTLGQGPEFLTYFQNEAQLEKSRLLSDRFSAERPKGSFSTLEIQRTEQGDSAMYLCASSPEFNEQFFGPGTRLTVL.

This clone was seen only a few times. The CDR3 spells CASSVGSSPQFF. CDR3 nucleotide sequence: TGTGCCAGCAGCGTAGGTTCCTCGCCGCAGTTCTTC. The chain links TRBV9 to TRBJ2-1; D not resolved. Germline loops: CDR1 SGDLS, CDR2 YYNGEE. V lost 0 bases to trimming and J lost 12 bases, with 10 bases between them. The CDR3 has 12 residues. Supplemented by reference TRBV9 and TRBJ2-1, the full variable domain reads DSGVTQTPKHLITATGQRVTLRCSPRSGDLSVYWYQQSLDQGLQFLIQYYNGEERAKGNILERFSAQQFPDLHSELNLSSLELGDSALYFCASSVGSSPQFFGPGTRLTVL.

This clone was detected only a few times. The V call is TRBV7-3, the J call TRBJ2-2, with 7 bases that match TRBD2. This CDR3 is built from 15 residues. Per germline, CDR1 SGHTA and CDR2 FQGTGA. Trimming took 4 bases from V and 0 from J; bases not matched to a gene: 2. CDR3 nucleotides: TGTGCCAGCAGCTCGGCGGGGGCGAACACCGGGGAGCTGTTTTTT. It translates to CASSSAGANTGELFF.

The rearrangement joins TRBV4-3 to TRBJ2-7, with a tentative D call TRBD2 (6 bases). There are 15 residues in the CDR3. Trimming removed 0 bases at V and 2 bases at J, with 11 bases between. Germline CDR1 reads LGHNA; CDR2 reads YSLEER. The CDR3 sequence is CASSQDFGGTYEQYF. CDR3 in DNA: TGCGCCAGCAGCCAAGATTTCGGGGGAACCTACGAGCAGTACTTC.

The V gene is TRBV4-3, the J gene TRBJ2-3; 9 nucleotides align to TRBD2. V trimming: 2 bases; J trimming: 0 bases; junction bases outside the gene matches: 6. The CDR3 consists of 17 residues. CDR1 is LGHNA and CDR2 is YSLEER in the germline V gene. The CDR3 DNA is TGCGCCAGCAGCCAATATGTTCTAGCGGGAAGCACAGATACGCAGTATTTT. This encodes CASSQYVLAGSTDTQYF.

V usage is TRBV5-1 and J usage is TRBJ2-1, with a tentative D call TRBD2 (6 bases). The CDR3 runs 14 residues. The germline gives CDR1 SGHRS, CDR2 YFSETQ. V shed 1 base and J shed 4 bases, with 9 bases lying between them. This CDR3 reads CASSLTGGYNEQFF. CDR3 in DNA: TGCGCCAGCAGCTTGACTGGGGGGTACAATGAGCAGTTCTTC.

Points on this clone: At one end the junction does not follow the germline gene, possibly because of a read error. The genes are TRBV7-2 and TRBJ1-2; D is uncertain. CDR3 length: 14 amino acids. From germline, CDR1 is SGHTA and CDR2 FQGNSA. CDR3: CASSLASASDGYTF. The CDR3 DNA reads TGTGCCAGCAGCCTAGCTTCCGCGTCAGATGGCTACACCTTC.

The chain uses TRBV5-5 and TRBJ2-7; TRBD2 aligns across 11 bases. Germline V gene lookup returns CDR1 SGHKS and CDR2 YYEKEE (reference sequence). The CDR3 loop spans 16 amino acids. Trimming removed 2 bases from V and 2 bases from J; junction bases left unmatched: 6. The CDR3 DNA is TGTGCCAGCAGCTTTACCGGGACTAGCGGAGCCTACGAGCAGTACTTC. Encoded protein: CASSFTGTSGAYEQYF.

V gene TRBV19 combines with J gene TRBJ2-7; 12 positions agree with TRBD2. Per the germline V gene, CDR1 is LNHDA and CDR2 is SQIVND (reference sequence). The CDR3 runs to 15 residues. After removal of 5 bases from V and 5 bases from J, the junction contained 7 bases not matched to a gene. The CDR3 sequence is CASSSRLAGVHEQYF. CDR3 coding DNA: TGTGCCAGTAGTTCGCGACTAGCGGGAGTGCACGAGCAGTACTTC.

This chain links TRBV5-1 with TRBJ2-3; 9 bases map to TRBD2. Trimming at V came to 2 bases and at J to 4 bases, leaving 5 bases not matched to a gene. Germline assignment: CDR1 SGHRS and CDR2 YFSETQ. This CDR3 contains 15 residues. Here the CDR3 reads CASSFTGTSSDTQYF. In nucleotides, the CDR3 is TGCGCCAGCAGCTTCACCGGGACTAGCTCAGATACGCAGTATTTT.

The chain links TRBV7-2 to TRBJ1-2; D is perhaps TRBD1 (5 bases). This CDR3 is 16 amino acids long. V was pared by 2 bases and J by 0 bases, with 13 bases between. Germline CDR1 is SGHTA and CDR2 is FQGNSA. CDR3 nucleotides: TGTGCCAGCAGCTTAAATCCGGGACCGGCTAACTATGGCTACACCTTC. Translating it yields CASSLNPGPANYGYTF. The variable domain in full, with the rest retrieved from reference TRBV7-2 and TRBJ1-2, is GAGVSQSPSNKVTEKGKDVELRCDPISGHTALYWYRQSLGQGLEFLIYFQGNSAPDKSGLPSDRFSAERTGGSVSTLTIQRTQQEDSAVYLCASSLNPGPANYGYTFGSGTRLTVV.

This clone was observed a few times. One end of the junction does not line up with germline, which may come from a read error. This sample also contains other DNA sequences that code for the same CDR3. This chain joins TRBV5-1 and TRBJ2-3; 8 nucleotides agree with TRBD2. Germline V lookup: CDR1 SGHRS, CDR2 YFSETQ. The CDR3 is made up of 16 amino acids. CDR3 in amino acids: CASSLAISGSTDTQYF. CDR3 DNA sequence: TGCGCGAGCAGCTTGGCCATAAGCGGGAGTACAGATACGCAGTATTTT.

The chain recombines TRBV5-1 with TRBJ2-5, with 8 bases identical to TRBD1. With V trimmed by 5 bases and J by 5 bases, 8 bases remained unmatched. The germline V gene has CDR1 SGHRS and CDR2 YFSETQ. CDR3 size: 14 residues. The CDR3 sequence: CASRGETGAETQYF. CDR3 DNA: TGCGCCAGCAGAGGGGAGACAGGGGCCGAGACCCAGTACTTC.

The chain has TRBV11-2 and TRBJ2-7; 13 nucleotides agree with TRBD2. The length of the CDR3 is 18 residues. V was pared by 1 base and J by 2 bases, with 8 bases of the junction left unmatched. CDR1 is SGHAT and CDR2 is FQNNGV in the germline V gene. CDR3 nucleotides: TGTGCCAGCAGCTTAGCTACTAGCGGGAGGGCTGGGGCCTACGAGCAGTACTTC. As protein: CASSLATSGRAGAYEQYF. Combining the CDR3 with reference TRBV11-2 and TRBJ2-7 gives the whole variable domain EAGVAQSPRYKIIEKRQSVAFWCNPISGHATLYWYQQILGQGPKLLIQFQNNGVVDDSQLPKDRFSAERLKGVDSTLKIQPAKLEDSAVYLCASSLATSGRAGAYEQYFGPGTRLTVT.

The chain joins TRBV7-9 to TRBJ2-7, with a tentative D call TRBD2 (5 bases). Trimming took off 6 bases at V and 5 bases at J, with 14 bases between the two ends. Germline lookup yields CDR1 SEHNR and CDR2 FQNEAQ (reference sequence). The CDR3 sequence is 13 residues long. CDR3 nucleotide sequence: TGTGCCAGCAGGCGTCAGGACTGGGACGAGCAGTACTTC. Protein: CASRRQDWDEQYF.

This clone was detected only a few times. The chain recombines TRBV7-2 with TRBJ2-3; 16 nucleotides align to TRBD2. Germline lookup yields CDR1 SGHTA and CDR2 FQGNSA. The length of the CDR3 is 19 residues. Germline trimming cut 4 bases from V and 3 bases from J; bases unmatched to any gene: 10. The CDR3: CASSYGSGLAGGLTDTQYF. As DNA, the CDR3 is TGTGCCAGCAGCTATGGATCGGGACTAGCGGGAGGGCTTACAGATACGCAGTATTTT. Combining the CDR3 with reference TRBV7-2 and TRBJ2-3 gives the whole variable domain GAGVSQSPSNKVTEKGKDVELRCDPISGHTALYWYRQSLGQGLEFLIYFQGNSAPDKSGLPSDRFSAERTGGSVSTLTIQRTQQEDSAVYLCASSYGSGLAGGLTDTQYFGPGTRLTVL.

The chain joins TRBV7-2 to TRBJ2-7, with D unclear. This CDR3 contains 13 residues. The germline V gene has CDR1 SGHTA and CDR2 FQGNSA. Trimming took off 2 bases at V and 8 bases at J, with 13 bases between the two ends. The CDR3 reads CASSLLTSSKQYF. The CDR3, as DNA: TGTGCCAGCAGCTTACTTACGTCGTCTAAGCAGTACTTC.

The chain carries TRBV29-1 and TRBJ1-2; D call uncertain. The V gene lost 5 bases and the J gene lost 2 bases, with 6 bases spanning the gap. CDR1 is SQVTM, CDR2 ANQGSEA, per germline. The CDR3 has 11 residues. The CDR3 DNA sequence: TGCAGCGTTCGGGAAAACTATGGCTACACCTTC. It translates to CSVRENYGYTF.

The chain joins TRBV28 to TRBJ2-3; 11 positions agree with TRBD2. The junction had 12 bases not matched to a gene; V was cut back by 5 bases and J by 2 bases. The CDR3 is made up of 18 amino acids. The germline V gene has CDR1 MDHEN and CDR2 SYDVKM. The CDR3 DNA follows: TGTGCCAGCAGTGCCCGTGTAGGGACTAGCGGAAACACAGATACGCAGTATTTT. Translating gives CASSARVGTSGNTDTQYF.

Only a few counts were recorded for this clone. This chain links TRBV19 with TRBJ2-1; 10 nucleotides line up with TRBD2. V was clipped by 8 bases and J by 7 bases; unmatched bases: 11. Germline CDR1 LNHDA, CDR2 SQIVND (reference sequence). The CDR3 runs to 15 residues. The CDR3 reads CASSPSSGSRNEQFF. The CDR3 DNA follows: TGTGCCAGTTCACCCTCTAGCGGGAGTAGGAATGAGCAGTTCTTC.

This clone was seen a handful of times. The chain has TRBV27 and TRBJ2-7; 7 nucleotides align to TRBD1. CDR3 length: 14 residues. Germline CDR1 reads MNHEY; CDR2 reads SMNVEV (reference sequence). V dropped 9 bases and J dropped 3; count of bases not matched to a gene: 11. The CDR3 DNA is TGTGCCAGTAAGACGCGACAGGGTATCTACGAGCAGTACTTC. As protein: CASKTRQGIYEQYF.

The chain is built from TRBV6-6 and TRBJ1-1; D unclear. The V gene lost 7 bases and the J gene lost 11 bases, with 14 bases spanning the gap. CDR3 length equals 11 residues. The germline CDR1 and CDR2 sequences are MNHNY and SVGAGI (reference sequence). CDR3 nucleotides: TGTGCCAGCAACCCGGGAGGGCGGGCTTTCTTT. It translates to CASNPGGRAFF.

The chain has TRBV29-1 and TRBJ2-5; 7 positions agree with TRBD1. The DNA matches TRBJ2-7 better at its end, which makes the J call doubtful. Germline values: CDR1 SQVTM, CDR2 ANQGSEA. This CDR3 comprises 12 residues. CDR3 nucleotides: TGCAGCGTTCGACAGGGACAAACCGAGCAGTACTTC. It encodes CSVRQGQTEQYF.

V usage is TRBV18 and J usage is TRBJ2-5; D is unresolved. This CDR3 comprises 13 residues. CDR1 is KGHSH, CDR2 LQKENI, per germline. Trimming shortened V by 5 bases and J by 4 bases, and 11 bases separated the two germline ends. The CDR3 nucleotides are TGTGCCAGCTCAGTGGTGAAGCTAGAGACCCAGTACTTC. This gives the protein CASSVVKLETQYF.

J is TRBJ2-5 and V is TRBV27, with D hard to call. Trimming pared 7 bases from V and 2 bases from J, leaving 11 bases between. CDR3 length equals 13 residues. Germline loops: CDR1 MNHEY, CDR2 SMNVEV (reference sequence). This chain's CDR3 is CASMAGGQETQYF. CDR3 bases: TGTGCCAGCATGGCAGGTGGACAAGAGACCCAGTACTTC.

This clone was observed a few times. This sequence joins TRBV5-6 and TRBJ1-2; possible D gene TRBD1, 5 bases. The CDR3 sequence is 15 residues long. Germline CDR1 SGHDT, CDR2 YYEEEE. Trimming removed 0 bases from V and 3 bases from J, with 12 bases in between. The CDR3 nucleotides read TGTGCCAGCAGCTTGGTGCGGCAGGGAGACTATGGCTACACCTTC. Protein: CASSLVRQGDYGYTF.

There are a few counts of this clone. The J gene is TRBJ2-7, the V gene TRBV7-2, with TRBD1 matching over 8 bases. Trimming cost V 3 bases and J 3 bases; bases outside gene matches: 7. The CDR3 runs to 15 residues. CDR1 is SGHTA and CDR2 is FQGNSA in the germline V gene. The CDR3 nucleotides read TGTGCCAGCAGCTTGGGGCAGGGGGCTTTCTACGAGCAGTACTTC. This encodes CASSLGQGAFYEQYF.

Note on this clone: The identical CDR3 is also encoded by other nucleotide sequences in the sample. This sequence joins TRBV20-1 and TRBJ2-1; D is unclear. V was trimmed by 3 bases and J by 7 bases, leaving 4 bases between them. There are 10 residues in the CDR3. The germline gives CDR1 DFQATT, CDR2 SNEGSKA (reference sequence). CDR3 loop: CSASVNEQFF. CDR3 coding DNA: TGCAGTGCTAGTGTAAATGAGCAGTTCTTC.

This clone came up a few times. This chain connects TRBV28 to TRBJ2-7; D is perhaps TRBD2 (6 bases). The V end lost 3 bases, the J end lost 6 bases, and 12 bases lay between the germline ends. Germline assignment: CDR1 MDHEN and CDR2 SYDVKM. This CDR3 spans 13 amino acids. CDR3 amino acids: CASSLTGTREQYF. As DNA, the CDR3 is TGTGCCAGCAGTTTGACCGGGACTCGCGAGCAGTACTTC. Supplemented by reference TRBV28 and TRBJ2-7, the full variable domain reads DVKVTQSSRYLVKRTGEKVFLECVQDMDHENMFWYRQDPGLGLRLIYFSYDVKMKEKGDIPEGYSVSREKKERFSLILESASTNQTSMYLCASSLTGTREQYFGPGTRLTVT.

This clone was recorded a few times. The V gene is TRBV19, the J gene TRBJ2-1, with D tentatively TRBD1 or TRBD2 (6 bases each). Trimming took off 3 bases at V and 8 bases at J, with 11 bases between the two ends. The CDR3 covers 13 residues. Germline V gene data show CDR1 as LNHDA and CDR2 as SQIVND (reference sequence). The CDR3 here is CASSIRGGDEQFF. The CDR3 DNA is TGTGCCAGTAGTATCAGGGGAGGAGATGAGCAGTTCTTC.

In its sample, this clone was seen a few times. This chain connects TRBV2 to TRBJ1-2, with 8 bases fitting TRBD1. This CDR3 comprises 14 residues. Germline V gene lookup returns CDR1 SNHLY and CDR2 FYNNEI. Trimming cost V 6 bases and J 5 bases; bases outside gene matches: 8. The CDR3 reads CASSAGQGVYGYTF. DNA for the CDR3: TGTGCCAGCAGCGCCGGACAGGGCGTTTATGGCTACACCTTC. Using reference TRBV2 and TRBJ1-2 for the parts outside the CDR3, the full variable domain is EPEVTQTPSHQVTQMGQEVILRCVPISNHLYFYWYRQILGQKVEFLVSFYNNEISEKSEIFDDQFSVERPDGSNFTLKIRSTKLEDSAMYFCASSAGQGVYGYTFGSGTRLTVV.

The table lists this clone with a few counts. The rearrangement joins TRBV7-2 to TRBJ2-3, with TRBD1 as a possible D gene (6 bases). The CDR3 consists of 13 residues. V was shortened by 3 bases and J by 6 bases, with 10 bases between the two germline ends. Germline CDR1 is SGHTA and CDR2 is FQGNSA. The CDR3 nucleotides read TGTGCCAGCAGCTTCTCAAGGGGGGATACGCAGTATTTT. It codes for CASSFSRGDTQYF.